The rows below give T cell receptor beta chains drawn from one sample of a study of Ad26.COV2.S vaccination and SARS-CoV-2 variants. The method was immunoSEQ multiplex PCR; TCRdb's version includes in-frame clones alone and lacks a portion of them. This table holds about 680,000 clones, more than 80% found once. The source material was peripheral blood, sampled in a trial of Ad26.COV2.S vaccine versus placebo. All receptors come from a person between 18 and 59 years old who received the Ad26.COV2.S COVID-19 vaccine or a placebo. CDR3s include the opening cysteine and the closing phenylalanine or tryptophan. Fields, in order: V gene, CDR3 protein.

v_call: TRBV25-1; cdr3_aa: CASSDDRLYNSPLHF
v_call: TRBV6-5; cdr3_aa: CASSYRVLDTQYF
v_call: TRBV5-6; cdr3_aa: CASSLVGQGYGYTF
v_call: TRBV7-2; cdr3_aa: CASSLGGYGNQPQHF
v_call: TRBV6-2/TRBV6-3; cdr3_aa: CASSYQGDYTF
v_call: TRBV30; cdr3_aa: CAWSRWGTNYGYTF
v_call: TRBV30; cdr3_aa: CAWGQAYTGELFF
v_call: TRBV19; cdr3_aa: CASSIDPGYGANVLTF
v_call: TRBV7-8; cdr3_aa: CASSPRTGTGYYGYTF
v_call: TRBV30; cdr3_aa: CAWISNTEAFF
v_call: TRBV30; cdr3_aa: CAWSVPGAGVGYTF
v_call: TRBV12-3/TRBV12-4; cdr3_aa: CASSGQITGELFF
v_call: TRBV4-2; cdr3_aa: CASSQDGSGSGAYEQYF
v_call: TRBV27; cdr3_aa: CASSLWVEGEQYF
v_call: TRBV7-2; cdr3_aa: CASSPNTWGPGGGNTIYF
v_call: TRBV30; cdr3_aa: CAWSGENSPLHF
v_call: TRBV5-6; cdr3_aa: CYTASWNTGELFF
v_call: TRBV2; cdr3_aa: CASSEFGEQFF
v_call: TRBV5-6; cdr3_aa: CASSSIRGAQPQHF
v_call: TRBV5-1; cdr3_aa: CASSFQQGSGEQFF
v_call: TRBV9; cdr3_aa: CASSVGQGFSGNTIYF
v_call: TRBV4-2; cdr3_aa: CASSQSGGARTGELFF
v_call: TRBV2; cdr3_aa: CASIAPRGQNTEAFF
v_call: TRBV7-9; cdr3_aa: CASNAGEGTGELFF
v_call: TRBV5-4; cdr3_aa: CASSGGQGDYEQYF
v_call: TRBV18; cdr3_aa: CASGRAGQGSYEQYF
v_call: TRBV29-1; cdr3_aa: CSVGGQDYGYTF
v_call: TRBV18; cdr3_aa: CASSPTGAMNTEAFF
v_call: TRBV3-1/TRBV3-2; cdr3_aa: CASSPSRGINTEAFF
v_call: TRBV5-8; cdr3_aa: CASSLRATNTGELFF
v_call: TRBV29-1; cdr3_aa: CSVADRETQYF
v_call: TRBV7-9; cdr3_aa: CASTGGTGPNEKLFF
v_call: TRBV18; cdr3_aa: CASSRAAGGETQYF
v_call: TRBV19; cdr3_aa: CASSVQGLTYEQYF
v_call: TRBV5-1; cdr3_aa: CASSLQTGYMNTEAFF
v_call: TRBV24-1; cdr3_aa: CATSEASGWGAQYF
v_call: TRBV2; cdr3_aa: CASRPLLGGGDTQYF
v_call: TRBV10-3; cdr3_aa: CAISGAEGGNQPQHF
v_call: TRBV9; cdr3_aa: CASSPHSGTPSGNTIYF
v_call: TRBV27; cdr3_aa: CASRMGGTEAFF
v_call: TRBV9; cdr3_aa: CASSVYHGGPEAFF
v_call: TRBV11-1; cdr3_aa: CASASTGLNEQFF
v_call: TRBV5-6; cdr3_aa: CASRDRTNYGYTF
v_call: TRBV2; cdr3_aa: CASSENAGGLDEQFF
v_call: TRBV27; cdr3_aa: CASRRLAGELFF
v_call: TRBV4-1; cdr3_aa: CASSHAGTGGLTDTQYF
v_call: TRBV14; cdr3_aa: CASSPDGLAESYNEQFF
v_call: TRBV30; cdr3_aa: CAWSGGGIVRQPQHF
v_call: TRBV7-9; cdr3_aa: CASSTRSREKGYTF